The next 10 T cell receptor beta chains were all read from a single sample in a study of blood T cell repertoires in COVID-19. Data came from immunoSEQ multiplex PCR; TCRdb stores just in-frame clones and leaves some out. The repertoire includes a few hundred thousand clones, around 84% of them detected once, and less than 5% sits in the top ten. Sequenced material: peripheral blood. These receptors were taken from a man in his 60s with acute or convalescent COVID-19.

The rearrangement links TRBV7-9 to TRBJ2-3; a weak D match, TRBD2 (6 bases). This CDR3 has 15 amino acids. Per the germline V gene, CDR1 is SEHNR and CDR2 is FQNEAQ (reference sequence). The V end lost 1 base, the J end lost 0 bases, and 8 bases lay between the germline ends. DNA of the CDR3: TGTGCCAGCAGCTTAGGGCGGGGCAGCACAGATACGCAGTATTTT. Translating gives CASSLGRGSTDTQYF.

This clone was seen a handful of times. The chain joins TRBV18 to TRBJ2-7, with 8 bases fitting TRBD2. Germline V gene sequence: CDR1 KGHSH, CDR2 LQKENI. The CDR3 covers 17 residues. The trim removed 3 bases at V and 2 bases at J, leaving 12 bases unmatched. The CDR3 nucleotides read TGTGCCAGCTCACCCCCACCCGGGGGGGGGCTTCCCTACGAGCAGTACTTC. Protein sequence: CASSPPPGGGLPYEQYF.

This clone has a handful of counts. The J gene is TRBJ2-1, the V gene TRBV5-4; tentative D call: TRBD2 (5 bases). The CDR3 is 15 amino acids. Deletions cut 0 bases from V and 3 bases from J, with 10 bases between. Germline lookup yields CDR1 SGHNT and CDR2 YYREEE (reference sequence). CDR3 coding DNA: TGTGCCAGCAGCTTGGACGGGAAAGGCTACAATGAGCAGTTCTTC. Translation: CASSLDGKGYNEQFF.

V usage is TRBV2 and J usage is TRBJ1-2, with TRBD1 matching over 8 bases. The germline V gene encodes CDR1 SNHLY and CDR2 FYNNEI. This CDR3 contains 14 residues. The junction had 7 bases not matched to a gene; V was cut back by 6 bases and J by 4 bases. The CDR3 nucleotides read TGTGCCAGCAGCCAGGACAGGGTTGGCTATGGCTACACCTTC. This encodes CASSQDRVGYGYTF.

This clone was detected a few times. The chain is built from TRBV3-1 (or the pseudogene TRBV3-2) and TRBJ1-5, with a possible D match to TRBD1 (5 bases). CDR3 size: 12 residues. Germline-derived CDR1 and CDR2 are LGHDT and YNNKEL (reference sequence). V lost 4 bases and J lost 7, with 8 bases in between. CDR3 protein: CASSLSGQPQHF. CDR3 sequence (DNA): TGTGCCAGCAGCCTCTCAGGGCAGCCCCAGCATTTT.

The count of this clone is one. V and J are TRBV28 and TRBJ2-2; TRBD2 agrees at 12 bases. CDR3 length: 22 amino acids. V dropped 4 bases and J dropped 5; count of bases not matched to a gene: 23. CDR1 is MDHEN, CDR2 SYDVKM, per germline. CDR3 protein: CASSSYRATLLTSGSITGELFF. The CDR3 nucleotides are TGTGCCAGCAGTTCGTACAGGGCGACCCTTCTGACTAGCGGGAGTATAACCGGGGAGCTGTTTTTT.

The genes are TRBV7-3 and TRBJ2-3, with D maybe TRBD2 (6 bases). Per the germline V gene, CDR1 is SGHTA and CDR2 is FQGTGA. The V end lost 6 bases, the J end lost 1 base, and 14 bases lay between the germline ends. This CDR3 is built from 15 residues. The CDR3 reads CASSPGLLRTDTQYF. The CDR3 region has the DNA TGTGCCAGCAGTCCAGGACTACTTCGCACAGATACGCAGTATTTT.

This clone was detected once. The V and J genes are TRBV6-5 and TRBJ1-5, with 8 bases identical to TRBD1. Trimming at V came to 5 bases and at J to 4 bases, leaving 4 bases not matched to a gene. The CDR3 spans 14 residues. The germline V gene has CDR1 MNHEY and CDR2 SVGAGI. The CDR3 coding sequence is TGTGCCAGCAGTCCAGGACAGGGAAATCAGCCCCAGCATTTT. This codes for CASSPGQGNQPQHF.

This sequence joins TRBV5-4 and TRBJ1-1; D perhaps matches TRBD1 (6 bases). Germline V gene data show CDR1 as SGHNT and CDR2 as YYREEE (reference sequence). V lost 5 bases and J 1 base, leaving 24 bases between the germline ends. The CDR3 consists of 18 residues. The CDR3 loop reads CASSPSLLGASGNTEAFF. In DNA, the CDR3 is TGTGCCAGCAGTCCCTCCCTTTTGGGGGCATCGGGGAACACTGAAGCTTTCTTT.

The rearrangement uses TRBV6-4 and TRBJ2-3, with 8 bases identical to TRBD2. CDR1 is MRHNA, CDR2 SNTAGT, per germline. This CDR3 contains 16 residues. The junction had 3 bases not matched to a gene; V was cut back by 0 bases and J by 1 base. The CDR3 coding sequence is TGTGCCAGCAGTGACTCTGTCGGGAGGGGCACAGATACGCAGTATTTT. Encoded protein: CASSDSVGRGTDTQYF.